The 4 T cell receptor beta chains below come from one sample, sequenced in a study of blood T cell repertoires in COVID-19 (dated by TCRdb to the early 2020s). Library preparation was by the immunoSEQ multiplex PCR assay. TCRdb carries this immuneACCESS record with in-frame sequences only. Its versions omit some clonotypes, under half of them owing to an unresolved V gene in the studies checked, with the rest unexplained. The sample profile shows around 71,000 clones; around 85% of them were found once. In total, the top ten clones hold about 4.6% of the sample. The sample consisted of peripheral blood. The receptors originated from a man older than 75 with acute or convalescent COVID-19.

The rearrangement uses TRBV5-1 and TRBJ2-5; tentatively, D is TRBD2 (5 bases). Germline CDR1 and CDR2: SGHRS and YFSETQ. CDR3 size: 13 residues. V was cut by 4 bases and J by 5 bases, with 12 bases left in between. For the CDR3, the DNA is TGCGCCAGCAGCCCCCTTACGGGGGAGACCCAGTACTTC. Protein product: CASSPLTGETQYF. The entire variable domain, with the rest obtained from reference TRBV5-1 and TRBJ2-5, is as follows: KAGVTQTPRYLIKTRGQQVTLSCSPISGHRSVSWYQQTPGQGLQFLFEYFSETQRNKGNFPGRFSGRQFSNSRSEMNVSTLELGDSALYLCASSPLTGETQYFGPGTRLLVL.

This chain uses TRBV6-5 with TRBJ2-3; D not certain. This CDR3 has 15 residues. The germline gives CDR1 MNHEY, CDR2 SVGAGI. Trimming removed 6 bases at V and 0 bases at J, with 13 bases between. As DNA, the CDR3 is TGTGCCAGCAGCGTGTACGGCGGAAGCACAGATACGCAGTATTTT. Translation: CASSVYGGSTDTQYF.

The chain uses TRBV2 and TRBJ2-1, with 8 bases identical to TRBD2. The germline gives CDR1 SNHLY, CDR2 FYNNEI. CDR3 length: 16 residues. With V trimmed by 3 bases and J by 0 bases, 4 bases remained unmatched. The CDR3 region is CASSEKAGGSYNEQFF. The CDR3 nucleotides are TGTGCCAGCAGTGAGAAGGCGGGAGGCTCCTACAATGAGCAGTTCTTC.

The J gene is TRBJ2-7, the V gene TRBV19; D possibly corresponds to TRBD1 (6 bases). The CDR3 length is 12 residues. Between the trimmed V and J ends, which lost 8 bases and 3 bases, there was a span of 11 bases. Germline V gene sequence: CDR1 LNHDA, CDR2 SQIVND (reference sequence). In DNA form, the CDR3 reads TGTGCCAGTGGGACAAACGTCTACGAGCAGTACTTC. Protein sequence: CASGTNVYEQYF.